These 2 T cell receptor beta chains were sequenced from one sample in a study of blood T cell repertoires in COVID-19. TCRdb's copy holds only in-frame clones and misses some; the assay was immunoSEQ multiplex PCR. The sample holds some 150,000 clones, approximately 80% seen once. Source material: peripheral blood. These receptors came from a man in his sixties with active or convalescent COVID-19.

CDR3 loop: CASSPAGTKPRTNYNEQFF. The CDR3, as DNA: TGTGCCAGCAGCCCCGCGGGAACCAAGCCCCGGACTAACTACAATGAGCAGTTCTTC. The rearrangement joins TRBV3-1 (or the pseudogene TRBV3-2) to TRBJ2-1; a weak D match, TRBD2 (6 bases). Germline V gives CDR1 LGHDT, CDR2 YNNKEL (reference sequence). CDR3 size: 19 residues. Trimming removed 4 bases from V and 3 bases from J, with 25 bases in between.

Here the CDR3 reads CASSSGSSWEETQYF. CDR3 DNA sequence: TGTGCCAGCAGCTCCGGGAGCTCCTGGGAAGAGACCCAGTACTTC. V usage is TRBV7-2 and J usage is TRBJ2-5; D possibly corresponds to TRBD2 (6 bases). The CDR3 is 15 amino acids. V was shortened by 4 bases and J by 3 bases, with 15 bases between the two germline ends. Germline V lookup: CDR1 SGHTA, CDR2 FQGNSA.